The present T cell receptor (beta chain) was sequenced within a study of cytomegalovirus exposure and HLA in healthy donors. About the study: Early on, a data release was issued that held 80 million to 90 million unique TCRs from HLA-typed donors.

Study observations and caveats: After further analysis at a later stage, 17,000 or so TCR beta sequences were associated with HLA alleles at 0.05 false discovery rate. Accurate prediction of most subjects' HLA-A and HLA-B alleles from TCR beta sequences was reported.

CDR3 size: 13 residues. The V gene's germline CDR1 is LGHNA and CDR2 YNFKEQ. Trimming took off 1 base at V and 9 bases at J, with 10 bases between the two ends. Amplification used 60 Vbeta primers and 13 Jbeta primers. Method: immunoSEQ multiplex PCR; TCRdb's copy keeps in-frame clones and lacks some. The sample holds approximately 150,000 clones, about 80% seen once. Nominally healthy donors were sampled, though unrecorded immune exposures were likely. A word on this clone: The antigen remains undetermined.

Sequencing used PBMCs. This chain connects TRBV4-2 to TRBJ2-1, with D maybe TRBD2 (5 bases). This sequence originates from a man aged 25 to 40 in good health and CMV-seropositive. The CDR3 DNA follows: TGTGCCAGCAGCCAAGGTGAGCGGCTTGAGCAGTTCTTC. It codes for CASSQGERLEQFF.